These 23 T cell receptor beta chains share one sample of origin, sequenced in a study of blood T cell repertoires in COVID-19. The repertoire was sequenced with immunoSEQ multiplex PCR; TCRdb's copy has only in-frame clones and lacks some. The sample has hundreds of thousands of clones; around 90% are singletons. Sequencing used peripheral blood. These receptors were taken from a woman aged 18 to 35 with acute or convalescent COVID-19.

The chain recombines TRBV7-6 with TRBJ1-2, with D possibly TRBD1 on 6 matching bases. The V end was cut by 1 base, the J end by 4 bases, with 13 bases between. This CDR3 has 15 residues. Germline V gene sequence: CDR1 SGHVS, CDR2 FNYEAQ. CDR3 protein: CASSLEQGRGYGYTF. In DNA form, the CDR3 reads TGTGCCAGCAGCTTAGAACAGGGCCGGGGCTATGGCTACACCTTC. The full variable domain, its missing parts supplied by reference TRBV7-6 and TRBJ1-2, is GAGVSQSPRYKVTKRGQDVALRCDPISGHVSLYWYRQALGQGPEFLTYFNYEAQQDKSGLPNDRFSAERPEGSISTLTIQRTEQRDSAMYRCASSLEQGRGYGYTFGSGTRLTVV.

The chain is built from TRBV19 and TRBJ1-1; D not certain. The CDR3 covers 14 residues. Germline lookup yields CDR1 LNHDA and CDR2 SQIVND (reference sequence). V shed 6 bases and J shed 0 bases, with 11 bases lying between them. The CDR3 DNA is TGTGCCAGTAGCCCGGGTCGGTTGAACACTGAAGCTTTCTTT. This gives the protein CASSPGRLNTEAFF.

As regards this clone: It is unclear where the CDR3 begins or ends on the DNA, so no DNA is shown, and the CDR3 is as TCRdb lists it. The V gene is TRBV11-2, the J gene TRBJ2-7; the table's D gene call, TRBD1, was not cross checked with the DNA. The CDR3 comprises 15 residues, both ends counted. Germline-derived CDR1 and CDR2 are SGHAT and FQNNGV. CDR3 loop: CASSTSGTGGYEQYF.

V gene TRBV5-1 combines with J gene TRBJ2-7; D is possibly TRBD2 (5 bases). Trimming shortened V by 4 bases and J by 6 bases, and 11 bases separated the two germline ends. Looked up from germline, CDR1 is SGHRS and CDR2 is YFSETQ. This CDR3 region has 12 residues. The CDR3 here is CASSDSGGEQYF. CDR3 in DNA: TGCGCCAGCAGCGATTCAGGAGGCGAGCAGTACTTC.

This rearrangement joins TRBV7-6 to TRBJ2-1; 9 bases agree with TRBD2. The ends lost 1 base at V and 6 bases at J; junction bases unmatched: 4. Germline V gene data show CDR1 as SGHVS and CDR2 as FNYEAQ. The CDR3 length is 15 residues. CDR3 residues: CASSLGGGARNEQFF. CDR3 in DNA: TGTGCCAGCAGCTTAGGCGGGGGGGCCCGCAATGAGCAGTTCTTC.

The chain carries TRBV2 and TRBJ2-3; 9 bases fit TRBD2. The V segment lost 8 bases and the J segment 2 bases; nucleotides outside the gene matches: 8. The CDR3 spans 15 residues. Germline-derived CDR1 and CDR2 are SNHLY and FYNNEI. CDR3 loop: CASDPRGGITDTQYF. CDR3 bases: TGTGCCAGCGATCCGCGGGGGGGGATCACAGATACGCAGTATTTT.

The rearrangement joins TRBV19 to TRBJ1-5; no firm D call. This CDR3 contains 15 residues. Trimming stripped 0 bases from V and 1 base from J, with 7 bases between. Germline lookup yields CDR1 LNHDA and CDR2 SQIVND (reference sequence). The CDR3 here is CASSIDPLSNQPQHF. CDR3 DNA sequence: TGTGCCAGTAGTATAGACCCACTGAGCAATCAGCCCCAGCATTTT.

In nucleotides, the CDR3 is TGCAGCGTCCTCCCGGGAGGGGGAAGCCACTACGAGCAGTACTTC. This translates into CSVLPGGGSHYEQYF. The chain carries TRBV29-1 and TRBJ2-7, with 8 bases aligning to TRBD2. This CDR3 contains 15 residues. Trimming took 6 bases from V and 3 from J; bases not matched to a gene: 13. CDR1 is SQVTM, CDR2 ANQGSEA, per germline.

The chain links TRBV6-5 to TRBJ1-2; TRBD1 is a possible D gene (6 bases). CDR1 is MNHEY and CDR2 is SVGAGI in the germline V gene. V gave up 3 bases and J gave up 4 bases, with 18 bases separating them. The CDR3 spans 16 residues. The CDR3 protein is CASSYKTGSSPYGYTF. In nucleotides, the CDR3 is TGTGCCAGCAGTTATAAGACAGGCTCTTCTCCCTATGGCTACACCTTC.

The chain combines TRBV5-1 with TRBJ2-1; possible D gene TRBD2, 6 bases. Germline values: CDR1 SGHRS, CDR2 YFSETQ. The CDR3 has 15 amino acids. The V end was cut by 3 bases, the J end by 0 bases, with 10 bases between. CDR3 nucleotide sequence: TGCGCCAGCAGCTCCGGAGGGTCCTCCTACAATGAGCAGTTCTTC. Translation: CASSSGGSSYNEQFF.

J is TRBJ2-1 and V is TRBV4-3; TRBD1 matches at 8 bases. CDR3 length equals 15 residues. The trim removed 4 bases at V and 2 bases at J, leaving 4 bases unmatched. CDR1 and CDR2 (germline): LGHNA, YSLEER. The CDR3 protein is CASSRGQGAYNEQFF. The DNA of the CDR3 is TGCGCCAGCAGCCGAGGACAGGGAGCCTACAATGAGCAGTTCTTC.

This sequence joins TRBV6-5 and TRBJ1-4, with D possibly matching TRBD1 (6 bases). The CDR3 totals 16 residues. Trimming removed 3 bases from V and 2 bases from J, with 13 bases in between. Germline CDR1 is MNHEY and CDR2 is SVGAGI. As DNA, the CDR3 is TGTGCCAGCAGTTATGTCCCCACAGGGACTAATGAAAAACTGTTTTTT. Residues: CASSYVPTGTNEKLFF.

The rearrangement joins TRBV2 to TRBJ2-1, with TRBD2 matching over 9 bases. V shed 8 bases and J 5 bases; nucleotides not matched to a gene: 19. The CDR3 sequence is 18 residues long. CDR1 and CDR2 (germline): SNHLY, FYNNEI. In nucleotides, the CDR3 is TGTGCCAGCCGGCCCACCCTCCTGCGGGGGGGCTTCCACAATGAGCAGTTCTTC. The encoded protein is CASRPTLLRGGFHNEQFF.

The chain joins TRBV6-5 to TRBJ2-7; possible D gene TRBD2, 5 bases. CDR3 size: 14 residues. Germline V gene data show CDR1 as MNHEY and CDR2 as SVGAGI. The ends were cut back, 0 bases at V and 4 bases at J, with 10 bases in the middle. CDR3 protein: CASSYSFSGYEQYF. The CDR3 DNA reads TGTGCCAGCAGTTACTCGTTTTCGGGGTACGAGCAGTACTTC.

This clone was recorded once. The J gene is TRBJ1-2, the V gene TRBV19, with 12 bases matching TRBD1. Germline V gene data show CDR1 as LNHDA and CDR2 as SQIVND (reference sequence). The CDR3 covers 16 residues. J lost 7 bases, V lost 10 bases, and 16 bases had no gene match. As DNA, the CDR3 is TGTGCCATTGAAGAAACAACCGGGACAGGGGGCGTTGGCTACACCTTC. It specifies CAIEETTGTGGVGYTF. The complete variable domain, with remaining parts taken from reference TRBV19 and TRBJ1-2, reads DGGITQSPKYLFRKEGQNVTLSCEQNLNHDAMYWYRQDPGQGLRLIYYSQIVNDFQKGDIAEGYSVSREKKESFPLTVTSAQKNPTAFYLCAIEETTGTGGVGYTFGSGTRLTVV.

The chain recombines TRBV2 with TRBJ2-1; weak D call: TRBD1 (6 bases). The CDR3 totals 16 residues. Germline CDR1 and CDR2: SNHLY and FYNNEI. With 3 bases removed from V and 3 bases from J, the gap between germline ends came to 15 bases. The CDR3 DNA follows: TGTGCCAGCAGTGACGCTGGGGGCAAGAACTACAATGAGCAGTTCTTC. It encodes CASSDAGGKNYNEQFF.

This clone was observed a single time. The rearrangement uses TRBV3-1 (or the pseudogene TRBV3-2) and TRBJ2-7; TRBD2 matches at 9 bases. The germline CDR1 and CDR2 sequences are LGHDT and YNNKEL (reference sequence). Trimming cost V 3 bases and J 6 bases; bases outside gene matches: 9. The CDR3 length is 15 residues. In DNA form, the CDR3 reads TGTGCCAGCAGCCACAAGCGGGGGGCCAGTAGCGAGCAGTACTTC. It encodes CASSHKRGASSEQYF.

The rearrangement uses TRBV24-1 and TRBJ1-3; D is possibly TRBD1 (5 bases). Germline V lookup: CDR1 KGHDR, CDR2 SFDVKD. There are 13 residues in the CDR3. The germline V and J ends were trimmed by 1 base and 7 bases, with 7 bases remaining between them. CDR3 bases: TGTGCCACCAGTGATTTCCGGGGGAACACCATATATTTT. Residues: CATSDFRGNTIYF.

The V call is TRBV6-6, the J call TRBJ1-4; 10 nucleotides match TRBD1. The V gene's germline CDR1 is MNHNY and CDR2 SVGAGI (reference sequence). J was trimmed by 8 bases and V by 5 bases; bases with no gene match: 5. This CDR3 has 14 amino acids. The chain's CDR3 is CASSLGQGGEKLFF. The CDR3 nucleotides read TGTGCCAGCAGTCTAGGACAGGGGGGAGAAAAACTGTTTTTT.

The J gene is TRBJ1-5, the V gene TRBV24-1; a possible D gene is TRBD1 (6 bases). With 6 bases removed from V and 5 bases from J, the gap between germline ends came to 16 bases. The CDR3 is 15 residues long. Germline lookup yields CDR1 KGHDR and CDR2 SFDVKD. The CDR3 loop is CATSRGQLGDQPQHF. CDR3 nucleotide sequence: TGTGCCACCAGTCGTGGACAGTTGGGGGATCAGCCCCAGCATTTT.

The V call is TRBV5-6, the J call TRBJ1-2, with TRBD1 matching 7 bases. Unmatched junction bases numbered 14, after V lost 7 bases and J lost 14 bases. CDR3 size: 12 residues. From germline, CDR1 is SGHDT and CDR2 YYEEEE. The CDR3 DNA is TGTGCCAGCTGGGAGCTATCGGGACAGCGAACCTTC. Encoded protein: CASWELSGQRTF.

The rearrangement links TRBV5-1 to TRBJ2-5; maybe TRBD1 (8 bases). V was pared by 3 bases and J by 2 bases, with 14 bases between. Germline values: CDR1 SGHRS, CDR2 YFSETQ. The CDR3 consists of 15 residues. The CDR3 loop is CASSSGQGGQETQYF. The CDR3 DNA is TGCGCCAGCAGCTCTGGACAGGGAGGGCAAGAGACCCAGTACTTC.

V is TRBV19 and J is TRBJ1-5; TRBD1 matches 8 bases. Germline V gene lookup returns CDR1 LNHDA and CDR2 SQIVND (reference sequence). V lost 7 bases and J lost 7; bases outside the gene matches: 9. The CDR3 consists of 14 residues. The DNA for the CDR3 is TGTGCCAGTACCAGGACAGGGTACGACCAGCCCCAGCATTTT. Translating it yields CASTRTGYDQPQHF.